The next 9 T cell receptor beta chains were all read from a single sample in a study of human T cells and chemical hapten exposure. TCRdb re-analysed the RACE reads in MiXCR, keeping a single row per CDR3 protein. The sample has some 79,000 distinct CDR3 sequences, 8% to 13% seen once. Time point specified: patch test 2, 6 weeks after DPC sensitization. As for treatment: therapeutic diphenylcyclopropenone sensitization with weekly scalp DPC. The sequenced sample was whole blood, obtained in connection with sensitization to the hapten diphenylcyclopropenone (DPC). Receptors were obtained from a woman between 50 and 59 years old with alopecia areata. Some clones in this sample may be carry-over from other donors' samples.

This clonotype was seen repeatedly, ten times or more. V usage is TRBV10-3 and J usage is TRBJ2-7; D unclear. Germline V gives CDR1 ENHRY, CDR2 SYGVKD. This CDR3 comprises 15 residues. V dropped 2 bases and J dropped 0 bases, with 11 bases sitting between them. CDR3 sequence (DNA): TGTGCCATCAGTGAGGACCCCAGAAGCTCCTACGAGCAGTACTTC. Translation gives CAISEDPRSSYEQYF.

This clonotype occurred many times. The V call is TRBV29-1, the J call TRBJ2-3; 9 positions match TRBD1. The V segment lost 4 bases and the J segment 4 bases; nucleotides outside the gene matches: 3. The CDR3 loop spans 13 amino acids. Germline loops: CDR1 SQVTM, CDR2 ANQGSEA. CDR3: CSVVQGAADTQYF. CDR3 sequence (DNA): TGCAGCGTTGTACAGGGGGCCGCAGATACGCAGTATTTT.

This clonotype was seen more than once but under ten times. The chain carries TRBV20-1 and TRBJ1-1; D uncertain. Trimming shortened V by 7 bases and J by 3 bases, and 9 bases separated the two germline ends. CDR1 is DFQATT and CDR2 is SNEGSKA in the germline V gene (reference sequence). The CDR3 covers 11 residues. DNA of the CDR3: TGCAGTGTGTTCTGGGACACTGAAGCTTTCTTT. It encodes CSVFWDTEAFF.

This clonotype appeared many times. The chain joins TRBV15 to TRBJ2-3; weak D call: TRBD1 (5 bases). This CDR3 comprises 15 residues. V gave up 1 base and J gave up 6 bases, with 14 bases separating them. Per the germline V gene, CDR1 is LNHNV and CDR2 is YYDKDF (reference sequence). CDR3 amino acids: CATSRARVGDDTQYF. CDR3 sequence (DNA): TGTGCCACCAGCAGAGCCAGGGTGGGTGATGATACGCAGTATTTT.

This clonotype was found a few times. This chain's CDR3 is CASSLRSSGNTIYF. Written as DNA, the CDR3 is TGTGCCAGCAGCCTTAGATCCTCTGGAAACACCATATATTTT. The genes are TRBV3-1 and TRBJ1-3; D is ambiguous. The CDR3 contains 14 residues. V lost 4 bases and J lost 0, with 7 bases in between. Germline V CDR1 and CDR2: LGHDT, YNNKEL (reference sequence).

This clonotype was seen many times. V and J are TRBV4-1 and TRBJ2-4; D may be TRBD1 (5 bases). The CDR3 has 17 residues. Germline assignment: CDR1 MGHRA and CDR2 YSYEKL. Deletions cut 0 bases from V and 0 bases from J, with 12 bases between. In DNA form, the CDR3 reads TGCGCCAGCAGCCAAGAAGGGGCAGTAACAGCCAAAAACATTCAGTACTTC. Protein: CASSQEGAVTAKNIQYF.

This clonotype was observed at least ten times. The CDR3: CASSEGFTVYGYTF. The CDR3 coding sequence is TGTGCCAGCAGTGAAGGGTTCACAGTCTATGGCTACACCTTC. The chain is built from TRBV25-1 and TRBJ1-2; D ambiguous. Germline V gives CDR1 MGHDK, CDR2 SYGVNS. The CDR3 consists of 14 residues. V was cut by 2 bases and J by 4 bases, with 11 bases left in between.

This clonotype was counted ten times or more. The chain recombines TRBV29-1 with TRBJ2-3; TRBD1 might be the D (5 bases). The germline V and J ends were trimmed by 5 bases and 0 bases, with 15 bases remaining between them. The CDR3 runs to 15 residues. CDR1 is SQVTM and CDR2 is ANQGSEA in the germline V gene. CDR3 DNA: TGCAGCGTTACAATCGGACACTATAGCACAGATACGCAGTATTTT. It specifies CSVTIGHYSTDTQYF.

This clonotype was counted at least ten times. The rearrangement links TRBV2 to TRBJ2-3; 8 nucleotides line up with TRBD1. Trimming at V came to 6 bases and at J to 1 base, leaving 3 bases not matched to a gene. Germline CDR1 SNHLY, CDR2 FYNNEI. The CDR3 length is 14 residues. CDR3 DNA: TGTGCCAGCAGGCCGGGACAGGGCACAGATACGCAGTATTTT. Its protein product is CASRPGQGTDTQYF.